This TCR beta chain was obtained from a study of beta chain features in type 1 diabetes. Turning to the study itself: Cell yields, gender and age were similar in healthy donors and patients.

Expressed TCRB transcripts were sequenced because the isolated RNA had all been reverse transcribed beforehand. Profiled with immunoSEQ multiplex PCR; TCRdb holds only in-frame clones, not every one. Seen here are around 160,000 clones, approximately 52% observed once, and the top ten hold roughly 0.4%. Turning to this clone: What it recognizes is unknown.

Overall study results and limits: Shorter TCRB CDR3s, moderately but significantly so, marked every one of the four CD4+ subsets in Type 1 diabetes patients. Although PCR might favor shorter templates, it would do so equally in patients and controls.

V lost 2 bases to trimming and J lost 0 bases, with 7 bases between them. CDR1 and CDR2 from the germline V gene are MDHEN and SYDVKM. The CDR3 runs 14 residues. This TCR derives from a man aged 18 to 29 in good health. Specimen: Tregs from blood. The chain is built from TRBV28 and TRBJ1-2; possible D gene TRBD1, 5 bases. DNA for the CDR3: TGTGCCAGCAGTTTAGCAGGGACTAACTATGGCTACACCTTC. Its translation is CASSLAGTNYGYTF.